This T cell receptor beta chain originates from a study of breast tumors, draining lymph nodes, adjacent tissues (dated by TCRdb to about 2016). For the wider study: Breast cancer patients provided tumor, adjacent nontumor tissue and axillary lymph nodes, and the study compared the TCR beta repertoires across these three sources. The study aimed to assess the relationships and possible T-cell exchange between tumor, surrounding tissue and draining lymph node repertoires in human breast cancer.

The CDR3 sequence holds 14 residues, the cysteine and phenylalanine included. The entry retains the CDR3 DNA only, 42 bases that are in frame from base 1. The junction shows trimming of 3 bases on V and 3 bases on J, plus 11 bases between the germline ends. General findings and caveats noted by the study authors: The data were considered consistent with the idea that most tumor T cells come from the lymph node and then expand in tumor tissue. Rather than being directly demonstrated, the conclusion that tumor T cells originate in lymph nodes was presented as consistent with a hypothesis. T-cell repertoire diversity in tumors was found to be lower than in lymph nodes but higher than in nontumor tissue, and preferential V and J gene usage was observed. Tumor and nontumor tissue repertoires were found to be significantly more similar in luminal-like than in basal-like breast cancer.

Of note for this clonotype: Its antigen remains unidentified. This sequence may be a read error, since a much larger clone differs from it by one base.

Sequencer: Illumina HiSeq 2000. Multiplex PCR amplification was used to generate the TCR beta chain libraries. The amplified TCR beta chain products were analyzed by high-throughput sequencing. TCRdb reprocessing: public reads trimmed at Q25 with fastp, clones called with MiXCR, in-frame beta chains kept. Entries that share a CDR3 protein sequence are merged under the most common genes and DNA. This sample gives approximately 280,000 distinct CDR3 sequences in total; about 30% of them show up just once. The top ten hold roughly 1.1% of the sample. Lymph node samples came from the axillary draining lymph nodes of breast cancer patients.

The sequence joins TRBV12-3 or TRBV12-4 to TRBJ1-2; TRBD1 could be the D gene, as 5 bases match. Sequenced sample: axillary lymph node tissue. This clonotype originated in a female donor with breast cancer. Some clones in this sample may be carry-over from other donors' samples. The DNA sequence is TGTGCCAGCAGTTTCGTCCAGGGAGACTATGGCTACACCTTC. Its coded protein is CASSFVQGDYGYTF.